The clone carrying this T cell receptor (beta chain) was counted many times. Its target is not known. Unique molecular identifiers were built into the TCRbeta library. TCRdb used MiXCR to reprocess the PCR reads, holding one entry per CDR3 protein. The sample has 450,000 to 600,000 distinct CDR3 sequences; about 11% are singletons. This sample is part of a study of T-cell reconstitution after alpha-beta-depleted transplantation in children. Study-wide findings and caveats: Recipient T cells and thymic progenitors that survived gave rise to the high TCRbeta diversity observed at day 60 in some patients. Expanded graft clones, several hundred of them, were reportedly the source of alpha-beta T cells about two months after transplant.

Trimming took 3 bases from V and 0 from J; bases not matched to a gene: 4. Germline V gene data show CDR1 as DFQATT and CDR2 as SNEGSKA (reference sequence). The CDR3 totals 14 residues. Sequencing used PBMCs, obtained before TCRalphabeta/CD19-depleted stem cell transplant. The chain carries TRBV20-1 and TRBJ2-7; 8 bases line up with TRBD2. The TCR comes from a child aged 2 to 10 with inherited bone marrow failure, due to receive a stem cell transplant. The CDR3 here is CSASLSGSSYEQYF. The CDR3 coding sequence is TGCAGTGCTAGTCTGAGCGGGAGCTCCTACGAGCAGTACTTC.